The 19 T cell receptor beta chains listed next were all sequenced from one sample in a study of CD8+ T cells in alopecia areata. A few patients' sorted CD4+ cells yielded CD25+CD127- cells. RNA extraction was followed by reverse transcription into cDNA, which acted as the sequencing template. TCRdb keeps only in-frame clones here, not all; method: immunoSEQ multiplex PCR. The profile shows roughly 20,000 clones, roughly three fifths of them singletons. The sample consisted of CD4+ Tregs sorted from blood. The receptors were gathered from a human donor with alopecia areata.

The table lists this clone with a few counts. V gene TRBV5-4 combines with J gene TRBJ2-2, with D tentatively TRBD1 or TRBD2 (5 bases each). Looked up from germline, CDR1 is SGHNT and CDR2 is YYREEE (reference sequence). The V end lost 0 bases, the J end lost 6 bases, and 12 bases lay between the germline ends. The CDR3 consists of 15 residues. In DNA form, the CDR3 reads TGTGCCAGCAGCTTGGGGGGGATAGCACCCGGGGAGCTGTTTTTT. Translating gives CASSLGGIAPGELFF.

The chain carries TRBV7-2 and TRBJ1-2; D uncertain. Germline CDR1 and CDR2: SGHTA and FQGNSA. This CDR3 comprises 14 residues. V lost 5 bases, J lost 7 bases, and 17 bases lay in between. DNA for the CDR3: TGTGCCAGCAGCCATCCGACAAGGGCTGGTGGCTACACCTTC. Translated: CASSHPTRAGGYTF.

The genes are TRBV5-4 and TRBJ2-7; D is unclear. Germline CDR1 is SGHNT and CDR2 is YYREEE (reference sequence). Deletions cut 5 bases from V and 1 base from J, with 13 bases between. The CDR3 extends over 14 amino acids. Here the CDR3 DNA reads TGTGCCAGCAGGCTGGACGATGTTTCCTACGAGCAGTACTTC. Translation: CASRLDDVSYEQYF. Looking up the rest from reference TRBV5-4 and TRBJ2-7 gives the full variable domain: ETGVTQSPTHLIKTRGQQVTLRCSSQSGHNTVSWYQQALGQGPQFIFQYYREEENGRGNFPPRFSGLQFPNYSSELNVNALELDDSALYLCASRLDDVSYEQYFGPGTRLTVT.

The chain employs TRBV6-6 and TRBJ1-6, with D possibly matching TRBD1 (5 bases). V lost 0 bases and J lost 9, with 15 bases in between. The germline CDR1 and CDR2 sequences are MNHNY and SVGAGI (reference sequence). The CDR3 extends over 16 amino acids. The CDR3 sequence: CASSYSGGGGFSPLHF. The DNA for the CDR3 is TGTGCCAGCAGTTACTCGGGGGGAGGTGGTTTTTCACCCCTCCACTTT.

This rearrangement joins TRBV18 to TRBJ2-7; 7 bases agree with TRBD1. Germline CDR1 and CDR2: KGHSH and LQKENI. V shed 3 bases and J 3 bases; nucleotides not matched to a gene: 8. CDR3 length equals 15 residues. The CDR3 spells CASSPRGQADYEQYF. The CDR3 bases are TGTGCCAGCTCACCTCGAGGACAGGCAGACTACGAGCAGTACTTC.

This clone was counted between two and nine times. V is TRBV5-1 and J is TRBJ2-5; 7 bases line up with TRBD2. The CDR3 covers 13 residues. J was trimmed by 2 bases and V by 7 bases; bases with no gene match: 5. Germline CDR1 SGHRS, CDR2 YFSETQ. The CDR3 coding sequence is TGCGCCAGCCGTTACGGGGGGCAAGAGACCCAGTACTTC. It translates to CASRYGGQETQYF.

The chain has TRBV7-3 and TRBJ2-7; weak D call: TRBD2 (5 bases). The germline V gene encodes CDR1 SGHTA and CDR2 FQGTGA. This CDR3 is built from 13 residues. Trimming left V 2 bases short and J 9 bases short, with 14 bases between. Written as DNA, the CDR3 is TGTGCCAGCAGCTTACATGGGGATGCGGGGCAGTACTTC. This sequence encodes CASSLHGDAGQYF.

By its share, this clone is medium-sized. The chain has TRBV21-1 and TRBJ2-4; the D segment call TRBD2 is taken from the table without a DNA check. TRBV21-1 corresponds to a pseudogene. The CDR3 spans 18 residues. CDR3 nucleotide sequence: TGTGCCAGCAGCAAAACACGACCTAGCGGGAGCCCTGGAAACATTCAGTACTTC. It translates to CASSKTRPSGSPGNIQYF.

This clone was found once. The chain carries TRBV7-9 and TRBJ2-5; D is unresolved. The ends were cut back, 0 bases at V and 2 bases at J, with 13 bases in the middle. Germline loops: CDR1 SEHNR, CDR2 FQNEAQ (reference sequence). The CDR3 runs to 16 residues. The CDR3 sequence: CASSLAKGLGQETQYF. In DNA, the CDR3 is TGTGCCAGCAGCTTAGCGAAGGGCCTGGGGCAAGAGACCCAGTACTTC. The variable domain in full, completed from reference TRBV7-9 and TRBJ2-5, reads DTGVSQNPRHKITKRGQNVTFRCDPISEHNRLYWYRQTLGQGPEFLTYFQNEAQLEKSRLLSDRFSAERPKGSFSTLEIQRTEQGDSAMYLCASSLAKGLGQETQYFGPGTRLLVL.

CDR3 nucleotide sequence: TGTGCCATCAGTGGCCAATCAGAAACTGAAGCTTTCTTT. Translating gives CAISGQSETEAFF. The chain joins TRBV10-3 to TRBJ1-1; D unclear. The length of the CDR3 is 13 residues. Trimming pared 4 bases from V and 5 bases from J, leaving 11 bases between. The V gene's germline CDR1 is ENHRY and CDR2 SYGVKD.

This clone was seen more than once but under ten times. V is TRBV7-2 and J is TRBJ2-1; 7 bases line up with TRBD2. V gave up 0 bases and J gave up 6 bases; unmatched junction bases: 5. This CDR3 has 15 amino acids. Per germline, CDR1 SGHTA and CDR2 FQGNSA. Here the CDR3 DNA reads TGTGCCAGCAGCTTAGCGGGAGGGCCCCCCAATGAGCAGTTCTTC. As protein: CASSLAGGPPNEQFF.

The chain employs TRBV11-2 and TRBJ2-1; 7 bases align to TRBD1. Looked up from germline, CDR1 is SGHAT and CDR2 is FQNNGV. V shed 5 bases and J 4 bases; nucleotides not matched to a gene: 8. This CDR3 spans 15 amino acids. For the CDR3, the DNA is TGTGCCAGCAGCCGCAGGGGGACGCAGTACAATGAGCAGTTCTTC. It is translated as CASSRRGTQYNEQFF.

The chain has TRBV10-3 and TRBJ1-5; D gene unclear. This CDR3 contains 14 residues. The ends were cut back, 4 bases at V and 4 bases at J, with 11 bases in the middle. Germline V lookup: CDR1 ENHRY, CDR2 SYGVKD. In nucleotides, the CDR3 is TGTGCCATCAGTGCGGCGGTGGCAAATCAGCCCCAGCATTTT. Translated, it gives CAISAAVANQPQHF.

The chain recombines TRBV28 with TRBJ1-5, with no clear D. Germline V gene lookup returns CDR1 MDHEN and CDR2 SYDVKM. The CDR3 has 15 amino acids. V was clipped by 9 bases and J by 7 bases, with 22 bases between them. The CDR3 nucleotides are TGTGCCAGTAACGGGGTCGGCCTATCGGGACAGCCCCAGCATTTT. It translates to CASNGVGLSGQPQHF. Based on the CDR3 plus reference TRBV28 and TRBJ1-5, the full variable domain is DVKVTQSSRYLVKRTGEKVFLECVQDMDHENMFWYRQDPGLGLRLIYFSYDVKMKEKGDIPEGYSVSREKKERFSLILESASTNQTSMYLCASNGVGLSGQPQHFGDGTRLSIL.

V usage is TRBV6-5 and J usage is TRBJ1-2, with a possible D match to TRBD1 (5 bases). The CDR3 spans 14 residues. Trimming removed 4 bases from V and 7 bases from J, with 16 bases in between. Germline V gene data show CDR1 as MNHEY and CDR2 as SVGAGI. This CDR3 reads CASSFSDRAPGYTF. The CDR3, as DNA: TGTGCCAGCAGTTTCTCCGACAGAGCTCCTGGCTACACCTTC.

The V call is TRBV28, the J call TRBJ1-4; D unresolved. Trimming pared 5 bases from V and 3 bases from J, leaving 13 bases between. CDR3 length: 15 amino acids. Per the germline V gene, CDR1 is MDHEN and CDR2 is SYDVKM. CDR3 coding DNA: TGTGCCAGCAGTCCCCCGGAGGGAGCTAATGAAAAACTGTTTTTT. This codes for CASSPPEGANEKLFF.

The chain uses TRBV7-9 and TRBJ2-5; 12 nucleotides agree with TRBD2. The closer fit of TRBJ2-7 to the DNA end suggests the J call may be wrong. This CDR3 region has 18 residues. The V gene's germline CDR1 is SEHNR and CDR2 FQNEAQ (reference sequence). CDR3 residues: CASSLASLLAGGPSEQYF. In DNA form, the CDR3 reads TGTGCCAGCAGCTTAGCGTCCTTACTAGCGGGAGGCCCCAGCGAGCAGTACTTC.

This chain connects TRBV20-1 to TRBJ1-1; D remains ambiguous. CDR1 and CDR2 (germline): DFQATT, SNEGSKA (reference sequence). CDR3 length: 11 amino acids. V lost 6 bases to trimming and J lost 11 bases, with 16 bases between them. The CDR3 here is CSARHPPVAFF. The CDR3 DNA follows: TGCAGTGCCAGACACCCTCCGGTTGCTTTCTTT.

V gene TRBV2 combines with J gene TRBJ2-5; a weak D match, TRBD2 (6 bases). Germline CDR1 and CDR2: SNHLY and FYNNEI. V was cut by 6 bases and J by 5 bases, with 13 bases left in between. The CDR3 is made up of 13 amino acids. In DNA form, the CDR3 reads TGTGCCAGCAGCTACGGGACTCCGGAGACCCAGTACTTC. It translates to CASSYGTPETQYF.